These 27 T cell receptor beta chains were all obtained from the same sample, sequenced in a study of cytomegalovirus exposure and HLA in healthy donors. Some clones are missing from TCRdb's copy, which holds only in-frame ones; the method was immunoSEQ multiplex PCR. The table has some 340,000 clones, about 90% seen once; the top ten hold roughly 1.2%. The specimen sequenced was PBMCs. Receptors originate from a woman in her twenties or thirties in good health and CMV-seropositive.

Only a few counts were recorded for this clone. The chain has TRBV5-3 and TRBJ1-4; D gene ambiguous. TRBV5-3 is noted as an ORF with a role that remains uncertain. This CDR3 contains 15 residues. The germline V and J ends were trimmed by 5 bases and 7 bases, with 18 bases remaining between them. The CDR3 here is CARRPTIRGAEKLFF. The CDR3 bases are TGTGCCAGAAGACCAACAATAAGAGGAGCTGAAAAACTGTTTTTT.

This chain links TRBV7-3 with TRBJ2-1; TRBD1 is a possible D gene (5 bases). The CDR3 runs 15 residues. The germline CDR1 and CDR2 sequences are SGHTA and FQGTGA. V lost 5 bases and J lost 4, with 15 bases in between. CDR3 protein: CASSPSLGAYNEQFF. CDR3 DNA sequence: TGTGCCAGCAGCCCATCCCTAGGGGCGTACAATGAGCAGTTCTTC.

The chain recombines TRBV13 with TRBJ2-1, with 7 bases identical to TRBD1. The CDR3 totals 17 residues. Trimming took 6 bases from V and 0 from J; bases not matched to a gene: 11. Germline V lookup: CDR1 PRHDT, CDR2 FYEKMQ (reference sequence). The CDR3 sequence: CASRQGWRVGSYNEQFF. The CDR3, as DNA: TGTGCCAGCAGACAGGGGTGGCGCGTGGGCTCCTACAATGAGCAGTTCTTC.

The rearrangement uses TRBV14 and TRBJ2-3; D is possibly TRBD1 (8 bases). Trimming took off 5 bases at V and 5 bases at J, with 17 bases between the two ends. In germline, CDR1 is SGHDN, CDR2 FVKESK. The CDR3 extends over 15 amino acids. This CDR3 is CASSSTGGAGDTQYF. The DNA of the CDR3 is TGTGCCAGCAGCTCAACAGGGGGGGCCGGAGATACGCAGTATTTT.

The J gene is TRBJ2-1, the V gene TRBV5-1; 12 nucleotides align to TRBD2. The CDR3 is 16 amino acids. J gave up 10 bases and V 0 bases, and 8 bases lay outside the gene matches. Germline V gene lookup returns CDR1 SGHRS and CDR2 YFSETQ. The CDR3 protein is CASSLVSSGGANEQFF. CDR3 sequence (DNA): TGCGCCAGCAGCTTGGTTTCTAGCGGGGGGGCCAACGAGCAGTTCTTC.

The chain has TRBV29-1 and TRBJ1-4; D might be TRBD1 (5 bases). Germline CDR1 and CDR2: SQVTM and ANQGSEA. The CDR3 covers 14 residues. V lost 6 bases, J lost 8 bases, and 19 bases lay in between. The CDR3 DNA follows: TGCAGCGTCTTCCTTCCCGGGGCGGGCGAAAAACTGTTTTTT. Amino acids: CSVFLPGAGEKLFF.

CDR3 protein: CASSLFYEQYF. CDR3 in DNA: TGTGCCAGCAGTTTATTCTACGAGCAGTACTTC. The chain employs TRBV28 and TRBJ2-7; the D is unclear. CDR3 size: 11 residues. Trimming left V 1 base short and J 3 bases short, with 1 base between. Per germline, CDR1 MDHEN and CDR2 SYDVKM.

The V call is TRBV29-1, the J call TRBJ1-1; D is unresolved. Germline CDR1 SQVTM, CDR2 ANQGSEA. The CDR3 totals 13 residues. V lost 6 bases, J lost 2 bases, and 13 bases lay in between. The CDR3 sequence is CSVGWATNTEAFF. The CDR3 region has the DNA TGCAGCGTCGGTTGGGCCACTAACACTGAAGCTTTCTTT.

This chain links TRBV13 with TRBJ1-1, with D hard to call. The CDR3 has 14 amino acids. With 2 bases removed from V and 0 bases from J, the gap between germline ends came to 7 bases. CDR1 PRHDT and CDR2 FYEKMQ come from the germline V gene (reference sequence). This CDR3 is CASSLTGLNTEAFF. In DNA, the CDR3 is TGTGCCAGCAGCTTAACCGGCCTGAACACTGAAGCTTTCTTT. The full variable domain, rest sourced from reference TRBV13 and TRBJ1-1, is AAGVIQSPRHLIKEKRETATLKCYPIPRHDTVYWYQQGPGQDPQFLISFYEKMQSDKGSIPDRFSAQQFSDYHSELNMSSLELGDSALYFCASSLTGLNTEAFFGQGTRLTVV.

This clone was found a few times. V gene TRBV4-3 combines with J gene TRBJ2-7; D call uncertain. The germline V gene encodes CDR1 LGHNA and CDR2 YSLEER. There are 14 residues in the CDR3. Deletions cut 0 bases from V and 2 bases from J, with 8 bases between. CDR3 protein: CASSQDRAAYEQYF. CDR3 bases: TGCGCCAGCAGCCAAGATCGGGCAGCCTACGAGCAGTACTTC.

The CDR3 DNA reads as TGTGCCAGCAGCGCATCCACAGGGTTTTCCTACGAGCAGTACTTC. Encoded protein: CASSASTGFSYEQYF. The V and J genes are TRBV9 and TRBJ2-7; D may be TRBD1 (6 bases). CDR3 size: 15 residues. V was shortened by 3 bases and J by 1 base, with 14 bases between the two germline ends. From germline, CDR1 is SGDLS and CDR2 YYNGEE. Using reference TRBV9 and TRBJ2-7 for the parts outside the CDR3, the full variable domain is DSGVTQTPKHLITATGQRVTLRCSPRSGDLSVYWYQQSLDQGLQFLIQYYNGEERAKGNILERFSAQQFPDLHSELNLSSLELGDSALYFCASSASTGFSYEQYFGPGTRLTVT.

There are a few counts of this clone. J is TRBJ1-3 and V is TRBV2; D possibly corresponds to TRBD1 (6 bases). The V end lost 3 bases, the J end lost 4 bases, and 7 bases lay between the germline ends. The V gene's germline CDR1 is SNHLY and CDR2 FYNNEI. The CDR3 covers 13 residues. CDR3 nucleotide sequence: TGTGCCAGCAGTGACGGACAGGGAAACACCATATATTTT. Protein sequence: CASSDGQGNTIYF.

The J gene is TRBJ2-5, the V gene TRBV5-1; D gene ambiguous. The CDR3 is 14 residues long. V was shortened by 0 bases and J by 5 bases, with 11 bases between the two germline ends. The germline V gene encodes CDR1 SGHRS and CDR2 YFSETQ. CDR3: CASSLAQAQETQYF. The DNA for the CDR3 is TGCGCCAGCAGCTTGGCGCAGGCCCAGGAGACCCAGTACTTC.

The CDR3 region is CASSPRTGKGNTIYF. Here the CDR3 DNA reads TGTGCCAGCAGCCCCCGGACAGGGAAGGGAAACACCATATATTTT. The chain recombines TRBV27 with TRBJ1-3; 8 bases are shared with TRBD1. Per the germline V gene, CDR1 is MNHEY and CDR2 is SMNVEV (reference sequence). This CDR3 is built from 15 residues. V shed 6 bases, J shed 4 bases, and the junction held 8 bases outside the gene matches.

This clone was observed a handful of times. The chain recombines TRBV28 with TRBJ2-3, with a possible D match to TRBD1 (9 bases). Per the germline V gene, CDR1 is MDHEN and CDR2 is SYDVKM. The germline V and J ends were trimmed by 7 bases and 6 bases, with 26 bases remaining between them. CDR3 length: 17 residues. The CDR3 DNA is TGTGCCAGCATACAGGGGGCGCGTCTAGCGGGTTACGATACGCAGTATTTT. This translates into CASIQGARLAGYDTQYF.

This clone has a handful of counts. The chain joins TRBV28 to TRBJ2-5; 7 bases match TRBD2. The length of the CDR3 is 14 residues. V lost 4 bases to trimming and J lost 5 bases; unmatched junction nucleotides: 7. CDR1 and CDR2 (germline): MDHEN, SYDVKM. The CDR3 region is CASSSGGYAETQYF. The CDR3 DNA reads as TGTGCCAGCAGTTCCGGGGGGTACGCGGAGACCCAGTACTTC.

The DNA for the CDR3 is TGCGCCAGCAGCCTCCAAAGTACAGATACGCAGTATTTT. It encodes CASSLQSTDTQYF. The chain joins TRBV4-1 to TRBJ2-3; D gene ambiguous. V was shortened by 4 bases and J by 3 bases, with 8 bases between the two germline ends. The CDR3 is 13 residues long. CDR1 MGHRA and CDR2 YSYEKL come from the germline V gene.

This chain joins TRBV27 and TRBJ1-6; TRBD1 matches at 7 bases. The CDR3 is made up of 15 amino acids. Trimming removed 2 bases from V and 9 bases from J; junction bases left unmatched: 7. From germline, CDR1 is MNHEY and CDR2 SMNVEV (reference sequence). DNA for the CDR3: TGTGCCAGCAGTTTACCCCGACAGGGAGGTTCACCCCTCCACTTT. Translating gives CASSLPRQGGSPLHF.

The genes are TRBV13 and TRBJ1-2; perhaps TRBD1 as D (6 bases). V was pared by 3 bases and J by 1 base, with 9 bases between. The CDR3 consists of 14 residues. The germline V gene has CDR1 PRHDT and CDR2 FYEKMQ (reference sequence). For the CDR3, the DNA is TGTGCCAGCAGCTTCTGGACAGATAACTATGGCTACACCTTC. Amino acids: CASSFWTDNYGYTF.

The chain joins TRBV13 to TRBJ1-4; D uncertain. Germline-derived CDR1 and CDR2 are PRHDT and FYEKMQ (reference sequence). The CDR3 has 14 amino acids. Trimming removed 1 base at V and 8 bases at J, with 11 bases between. DNA of the CDR3: TGTGCCAGCAGCTTAGAACGGGCGGTAGAAAAACTGTTTTTT. Translating gives CASSLERAVEKLFF.

This chain uses TRBV5-4 with TRBJ2-7; D ambiguous. V lost 3 bases and J lost 3, with 7 bases in between. Germline V gives CDR1 SGHNT, CDR2 YYREEE (reference sequence). The CDR3 is made up of 12 amino acids. CDR3 DNA sequence: TGTGCCAGCAGCTCATCTAACTACGAGCAGTACTTC. The encoded protein is CASSSSNYEQYF.

The CDR3 is CASRDRLAPAYEQYF. The CDR3 DNA reads TGTGCCAGCAGAGACAGACTAGCGCCTGCCTACGAGCAGTACTTC. V is TRBV9 and J is TRBJ2-7; TRBD2 matches 8 bases. CDR1 SGDLS and CDR2 YYNGEE come from the germline V gene. The length of the CDR3 is 15 residues. Trimming at V came to 5 bases and at J to 2 bases, leaving 9 bases not matched to a gene.

The chain is built from TRBV5-4 and TRBJ2-7, with a weak D call TRBD1 (6 bases). Germline CDR1 and CDR2: SGHNT and YYREEE (reference sequence). The ends were cut back, 7 bases at V and 2 bases at J, with 13 bases in the middle. The CDR3 loop spans 13 amino acids. CDR3 bases: TGTGCCAGCCAATCGGACAGCCCCTACGAGCAGTACTTC. Amino acid sequence: CASQSDSPYEQYF.

The chain carries TRBV15 and TRBJ2-1; D remains unclear. The CDR3 covers 13 residues. Germline V gene sequence: CDR1 LNHNV, CDR2 YYDKDF (reference sequence). V shed 3 bases and J shed 2 bases, with 5 bases lying between them. CDR3: CATSRLPYNEQFF. In nucleotides, the CDR3 is TGTGCCACCAGCAGGTTACCCTACAATGAGCAGTTCTTC. Using reference TRBV15 and TRBJ2-1 for the parts outside the CDR3, the full variable domain is DAMVIQNPRYQVTQFGKPVTLSCSQTLNHNVMYWYQQKSSQAPKLLFHYYDKDFNNEADTPDNFQSRRPNTSFCFLDIRSPGLGDTAMYLCATSRLPYNEQFFGPGTRLTVL.

In DNA form, the CDR3 reads TGTGCCAGCAATCCAATCATCGTAGGATATAGCAATCAGCCCCAGCATTTT. Residues: CASNPIIVGYSNQPQHF. This chain joins TRBV28 and TRBJ1-5; D is ambiguous. CDR1 and CDR2 from the germline V gene are MDHEN and SYDVKM. The CDR3 runs 17 residues. V lost 7 bases and J 0 bases, leaving 19 bases between the germline ends.

The chain is built from TRBV5-1 and TRBJ2-3; D is uncertain. Germline CDR1 SGHRS, CDR2 YFSETQ. Trimming cost V 2 bases and J 6 bases, with 13 bases left between them. This CDR3 has 14 amino acids. CDR3: CASSLEHVVDTQYF. CDR3 DNA sequence: TGCGCCAGCAGCTTAGAACACGTCGTCGATACGCAGTATTTT.

The V call is TRBV13, the J call TRBJ2-1, with 10 nucleotides matching TRBD2. The ends lost 2 bases at V and 8 bases at J; junction bases unmatched: 6. Germline V CDR1 and CDR2: PRHDT, FYEKMQ (reference sequence). CDR3 length equals 15 residues. The CDR3 DNA is TGTGCCAGCAGCTTACCCAGCGGGAGGGGAGATGAGCAGTTCTTC. Its protein product is CASSLPSGRGDEQFF. Using reference TRBV13 and TRBJ2-1 for the parts outside the CDR3, the full variable domain is AAGVIQSPRHLIKEKRETATLKCYPIPRHDTVYWYQQGPGQDPQFLISFYEKMQSDKGSIPDRFSAQQFSDYHSELNMSSLELGDSALYFCASSLPSGRGDEQFFGPGTRLTVL.